These T cell receptor beta chains were read from a single sample in a study of blood T cell repertoires in COVID-19. The assay was immunoSEQ multiplex PCR, and TCRdb's table has in-frame clones only and misses some. The sample holds over 90,000 clones, around nine tenths seen once. Sequenced material: peripheral blood. All receptors derive from a woman older than 75 in a cohort sampled during active COVID-19. Each CDR3 is given with its conserved first and last residue. The order of the fields is J gene, D gene, V gene, clone size, CDR3 protein, CDR3 DNA. The D gene is left open where the match is weak. Expanded clones are given a class, and other clones once, few, many or no size at all.

>TRBJ1-6|TRBD1|TRBV11-2|-
CASSIQGASSPLHF
TGTGCCAGCAGCATACAGGGGGCCAGTTCACCCCTCCACTTT
>TRBJ2-7|TRBD2|TRBV2|-
CASSELAGFYEQYF
TGTGCCAGCAGTGAACTAGCGGGGTTTTACGAGCAGTACTTC
>TRBJ1-5|-|TRBV3-1/TRBV3-2|-
CASSERTGNQPQHF
TGTGCCAGCAGCGAACGGACAGGCAATCAGCCCCAGCATTTT
>TRBJ1-4|-|TRBV18|-
CASSPPYINEKLFF
TGTGCCAGCTCACCACCATATATTAATGAAAAACTGTTTTTT
>TRBJ2-1|TRBD2|TRBV19|-
CASSSLAGTTYNEQFF
TGTGCCAGTAGTTCACTAGCGGGGACCACTTACAATGAGCAGTTCTTC
>TRBJ2-5|TRBD2|TRBV3-1/TRBV3-2|once
CASSQVGGGAETQYF
TGTGCCAGCAGCCAAGTGGGCGGGGGGGCGGAGACCCAGTACTTC
>TRBJ1-4|-|TRBV3-1/TRBV3-2|-
CASSPTGTTNEKLFF
TGTGCCAGCAGCCCAACCGGGACAACTAATGAAAAACTGTTTTTT
>TRBJ2-7|-|TRBV6-5|-
CASSKPGVAEQYF
TGTGCCAGCAGTAAGCCGGGGGTTGCCGAGCAGTACTTC
>TRBJ1-5|-|TRBV12-3/TRBV12-4|few
CASSLGAWQPQHF
TGTGCCAGCAGTTTGGGGGCTTGGCAGCCCCAGCATTTT
>TRBJ2-1|-|TRBV30|-
CAWRRGGWDEQFF
TGTGCCTGGAGAAGGGGGGGCTGGGATGAGCAGTTCTTC
>TRBJ2-3|TRBD1|TRBV5-8|-
CASSRSGTGFPDTQYF
TGTGCCAGCAGCCGATCCGGGACAGGGTTTCCAGATACGCAGTATTTT
>TRBJ1-1|-|TRBV19|-
CASSHRMNTEAFF
TGTGCCAGTAGCCACAGGATGAACACTGAAGCTTTCTTT
>TRBJ1-2|TRBD1|TRBV12-3/TRBV12-4|-
CASTQYRGYGYTF
TGTGCCAGCACCCAGTACAGGGGCTATGGCTACACCTTC
>TRBJ1-2|-|TRBV5-6|-
CASSLGPLEGGYTF
TGTGCCAGCAGCTTGGGACCGCTAGAGGGTGGCTACACCTTC
>TRBJ2-3|-|TRBV10-3|-
CAISESSPDTQYF
TGTGCCATCAGTGAGTCGAGTCCAGATACGCAGTATTTT
>TRBJ1-5|-|TRBV7-3|few
CASSLEGGNQPQHF
TGTGCCAGCAGCTTAGAGGGGGGCAATCAGCCCCAGCATTTT
>TRBJ2-7|-|TRBV16|-
CASSHDYGSYEQYF
TGTGCCAGCAGCCATGACTATGGAAGTTACGAGCAGTACTTC
>TRBJ2-4|TRBD1|TRBV19|few
CASIPPGQGDIQYF
TGTGCCAGTATTCCACCGGGACAGGGGGACATTCAGTACTTC
>TRBJ1-5|TRBD1|TRBV24-1|-
CATSDPGTGSNQPQHF
TGTGCCACCAGTGACCCCGGGACAGGGAGCAATCAGCCCCAGCATTTT
>TRBJ2-1|TRBD2|TRBV6-5|-
CASSRELAVYNEQFF
TGTGCCAGCAGTAGGGAACTAGCGGTTTACAATGAGCAGTTCTTC
>TRBJ2-7|-|TRBV3-1/TRBV3-2|-
CASSQSSYEQYF
TGTGCCAGCAGCCAGAGCTCCTACGAGCAGTACTTC
>TRBJ2-4|TRBD2|TRBV5-6|-
CASRPSGAIAKNIQYF
TGTGCCAGCAGACCTAGCGGGGCAATAGCCAAAAACATTCAGTACTTC
>TRBJ1-2|-|TRBV18|-
CASSPDGLGSYGYTF
TGTGCCAGCTCGCCAGATGGGTTAGGGAGCTATGGCTACACCTTC
>TRBJ1-5|-|TRBV10-2|few
CASRDSSNQPQHF
TGCGCCAGCAGAGACAGTAGCAATCAGCCCCAGCATTTT
>TRBJ2-5|TRBD2|TRBV7-8|once
CASSPGVAGQETQYF
TGTGCCAGCAGCCCCGGGGTAGCGGGTCAAGAGACCCAGTACTTC
>TRBJ1-2|-|TRBV5-1|-
CASSLPGEGYTF
TGCGCCAGCAGCTTACCAGGGGAAGGCTACACCTTC
>TRBJ1-5|-|TRBV10-2|-
CASSELLGTSGNQPQHF
TGCGCCAGCAGTGAGTTACTAGGGACATCCGGCAATCAGCCCCAGCATTTT
>TRBJ2-7|TRBD2|TRBV11-2|-
CASSSGLAGGYEQYF
TGTGCCAGCAGCTCGGGACTAGCGGGAGGTTACGAGCAGTACTTC
>TRBJ2-7|-|TRBV5-1|-
CASSLAVDEQYF
TGCGCCAGCAGCTTGGCGGTCGACGAGCAGTACTTC
>TRBJ1-2|-|TRBV7-2|-
CASSVTGVEGYTF
TGTGCCAGCAGCGTTACAGGAGTCGAGGGCTACACCTTC
>TRBJ1-5|-|TRBV19|many
CASRPGDGNQPQHF
TGTGCCAGTAGGCCAGGGGATGGCAATCAGCCCCAGCATTTT
>TRBJ1-1|TRBD1|TRBV7-9|-
CASSLVGTANTEAFF
TGTGCCAGCAGCTTAGTTGGGACAGCGAACACTGAAGCTTTCTTT
>TRBJ2-3|TRBD1|TRBV9|-
CASSAPRTGGAVDTQYF
TGTGCCAGCAGCGCTCCCCGGACAGGGGGCGCGGTAGATACGCAGTATTTT
>TRBJ2-3|TRBD2|TRBV24-1|once
CATSEPLAGVDTQYF
TGTGCCACCAGTGAACCCCTAGCGGGAGTTGATACGCAGTATTTT
>TRBJ2-3|TRBD2|TRBV5-1|-
CASSLDEGGAGAQYF
TGCGCCAGCAGCTTGGACGAGGGCGGAGCGGGGGCCCAGTATTTT
>TRBJ2-1|-|TRBV20-1|-
CSARAAGEQFF
TGCAGTGCTAGAGCGGCGGGGGAGCAGTTCTTC
>TRBJ2-5|-|TRBV7-2|-
CASSFLGGAPSETQYF
TGTGCCAGCAGCTTCCTGGGGGGAGCCCCCTCGGAGACCCAGTACTTC
>TRBJ2-7|TRBD1|TRBV28|-
CASSLNRGASYEQYF
TGTGCCAGCAGTTTAAACAGGGGGGCAAGCTACGAGCAGTACTTC
>TRBJ1-1|-|TRBV25-1|-
CASKQWEGLNTEAFF
TGTGCCAGCAAACAGTGGGAGGGCCTGAACACTGAAGCTTTCTTT
>TRBJ2-7|TRBD1|TRBV5-1|-
CASRQGTGNRREQYF
TGCGCCAGCAGGCAAGGGACAGGGAATCGTCGGGAACAGTACTTC
>TRBJ1-5|-|TRBV18|-
CASSPLQGNQPQHF
TGTGCCAGCTCACCGCTCCAGGGTAATCAGCCCCAGCATTTT
>TRBJ2-1|-|TRBV21-1|-
CASSKAERGGPNEQFF
TGTGCCAGCAGCAAAGCTGAGCGGGGGGGGCCCAATGAGCAGTTCTTC